These 20 T cell receptor beta chains were sequenced from one sample in a study of cytomegalovirus exposure and HLA in healthy donors. It was with 60 Vbeta and 13 Jbeta primers that the PCR ran. Data came from immunoSEQ multiplex PCR; TCRdb stores just in-frame clones and leaves some out. The table lists 120,000 to 150,000 clones, 80% to 90% of them singletons. Input material: PBMCs. All receptors come from a boy aged 2 to 10 in good health and CMV-seronegative.

The CDR3 nucleotides are TGTGCCAGCAGCTTGGCTCGGGAGCAGTTCTTC. Protein product: CASSLAREQFF. The chain has TRBV5-6 and TRBJ2-1; D not certain. The CDR3 extends over 11 amino acids. Trimming pared 0 bases from V and 10 bases from J, leaving 5 bases between. Germline loops: CDR1 SGHDT, CDR2 YYEEEE.

This clone was recorded only once. The chain uses TRBV9 and TRBJ1-3; 9 bases are a match to TRBD1. CDR3 size: 16 residues. Per germline, CDR1 SGDLS and CDR2 YYNGEE. Germline trimming cut 0 bases from V and 5 bases from J; bases unmatched to any gene: 6. The DNA for the CDR3 is TGTGCCAGCAGCGTAGCGGACAGGGGATTTCGAAACACCATATATTTT. Translating it yields CASSVADRGFRNTIYF.

This clone came up a few times. The chain has TRBV5-6 and TRBJ2-7, with D possibly TRBD2 on 5 matching bases. CDR3 length: 11 residues. V shed 5 bases and J shed 6 bases, with 9 bases lying between them. CDR1 and CDR2 from the germline V gene are SGHDT and YYEEEE. The CDR3 DNA is TGTGCCAGCAGTGGTCGGGGCGAGCAGTACTTC. Protein product: CASSGRGEQYF.

The CDR3 loop is CASSLETSVAGYTF. The CDR3 DNA sequence: TGCGCCAGCAGCTTGGAGACCAGCGTCGCGGGCTACACCTTC. This chain joins TRBV5-1 and TRBJ1-2; no reliable D call. There are 14 residues in the CDR3. V was pared by 0 bases and J by 8 bases, with 14 bases between. Per germline, CDR1 SGHRS and CDR2 YFSETQ.

This clone was counted a few times. V and J are TRBV7-9 and TRBJ1-6, with D hard to call. V dropped 3 bases and J dropped 14 bases, with 8 bases sitting between them. This CDR3 has 11 residues. The germline gives CDR1 SEHNR, CDR2 FQNEAQ (reference sequence). This CDR3 reads CASSFGGALHF. The CDR3 DNA is TGTGCCAGCAGCTTCGGCGGTGCCCTCCACTTT.

The chain is built from TRBV4-3 and TRBJ2-1; TRBD2 matches at 12 bases. Germline V gene data show CDR1 as LGHNA and CDR2 as YSLEER. The CDR3 runs to 16 residues. With V trimmed by 4 bases and J by 9 bases, 10 bases remained unmatched. The CDR3 sequence is CASSRDRLAGEIEQFF. The CDR3, as DNA: TGCGCCAGCAGCCGAGATAGACTAGCGGGAGAGATTGAGCAGTTCTTC.

The genes are TRBV7-9 and TRBJ2-1; 8 bases are a match to TRBD1. Germline V gene data show CDR1 as SEHNR and CDR2 as FQNEAQ (reference sequence). The CDR3 is 16 amino acids. V shed 2 bases, J shed 8 bases, and the junction held 11 bases outside the gene matches. The DNA of the CDR3 is TGTGCCAGCAGCTTATCGGACAGGGCAGCCCGTTATGAGCAGTTCTTC. Translation gives CASSLSDRAARYEQFF.

The rearrangement joins TRBV9 to TRBJ2-2, with 10 bases lining up with TRBD1. The junction had 9 bases not matched to a gene; V was cut back by 3 bases and J by 4 bases. The CDR3 is 17 amino acids. Germline CDR1 reads SGDLS; CDR2 reads YYNGEE. This CDR3 is CASSDRDRGTSTGELFF. CDR3 bases: TGTGCCAGCAGCGACCGGGACAGGGGAACGAGCACCGGGGAGCTGTTTTTT.

The J gene is TRBJ1-5, the V gene TRBV19, with 7 bases identical to TRBD1. Germline-derived CDR1 and CDR2 are LNHDA and SQIVND (reference sequence). The CDR3 covers 15 residues. V gave up 10 bases and J gave up 4 bases; unmatched junction bases: 13. The CDR3 loop is CATRDRMLANQPQHF. For the CDR3, the DNA is TGTGCCACCCGGGACAGAATGCTAGCTAATCAGCCCCAGCATTTT.

J is TRBJ2-5 and V is TRBV7-3; 9 bases line up with TRBD2. The J call may be in error: the DNA end matches TRBJ2-7 better. Looked up from germline, CDR1 is SGHTA and CDR2 is FQGTGA. The CDR3 length is 18 residues. The CDR3 loop reads CASSLSGSGGTLTYEQYF. CDR3 nucleotide sequence: TGTGCCAGCAGCTTAAGTGGTAGCGGGGGAACGCTCACCTACGAGCAGTACTTC.

This sequence joins TRBV19 and TRBJ1-6, with 8 bases that match TRBD1. Looked up from germline, CDR1 is LNHDA and CDR2 is SQIVND (reference sequence). V was clipped by 5 bases and J by 10 bases; unmatched bases: 4. The CDR3 contains 13 residues. CDR3 in DNA: TGTGCCAGTAGTCAGGGGGCAGGCTCACCCCTCCACTTT. Translating gives CASSQGAGSPLHF. Together with reference TRBV19 and TRBJ1-6, the CDR3 gives the full variable domain: DGGITQSPKYLFRKEGQNVTLSCEQNLNHDAMYWYRQDPGQGLRLIYYSQIVNDFQKGDIAEGYSVSREKKESFPLTVTSAQKNPTAFYLCASSQGAGSPLHFGNGTRLTVT.

This chain joins TRBV2 and TRBJ2-1; 12 nucleotides line up with TRBD2. V was pared by 3 bases and J by 7 bases, with 1 base of the junction left unmatched. The germline V gene encodes CDR1 SNHLY and CDR2 FYNNEI. There are 14 residues in the CDR3. The CDR3 loop is CASSDTSGRNEQFF. CDR3 bases: TGTGCCAGCAGTGATACTAGCGGGAGGAATGAGCAGTTCTTC.

This clone has only one observation. The rearrangement uses TRBV5-5 and TRBJ1-2; 8 nucleotides match TRBD1. The CDR3 totals 18 residues. Trimming at V came to 2 bases and at J to 4 bases, leaving 16 bases not matched to a gene. Per the germline V gene, CDR1 is SGHKS and CDR2 is YYEKEE (reference sequence). CDR3 sequence: CASSFTLRPGQELYGYTF. CDR3 DNA: TGTGCCAGCAGCTTCACCCTACGACCGGGACAGGAACTCTATGGCTACACCTTC.

The CDR3 coding sequence is TGTGCCAGCAGCGGGGGCCGGGGAGGCACTGAAGCTTTCTTT. This translates into CASSGGRGGTEAFF. The V call is TRBV9, the J call TRBJ1-1; perhaps TRBD1 as D (5 bases). The germline V and J ends were trimmed by 3 bases and 4 bases, with 13 bases remaining between them. CDR3 size: 14 residues. Germline-derived CDR1 and CDR2 are SGDLS and YYNGEE.

This clone appeared a single time. In DNA, the CDR3 is TGTGCTAGTGGTTTGGGCCCCTCCCTCGGGACTGAAGCTTTCTTT. This codes for CASGLGPSLGTEAFF. The chain combines TRBV12-5 with TRBJ1-1; D is unresolved. V lost 1 base to trimming and J lost 5 bases, with 14 bases between them. The CDR3 runs to 15 residues. Looked up from germline, CDR1 is LGHNT and CDR2 is FRNRAP. Based on the CDR3 plus reference TRBV12-5 and TRBJ1-1, the full variable domain is DARVTQTPRHKVTEMGQEVTMRCQPILGHNTVFWYRQTMMQGLELLAYFRNRAPLDDSGMPKDRFSAEMPDATLATLKIQPSEPRDSAVYFCASGLGPSLGTEAFFGQGTRLTVV.

The chain recombines TRBV18 with TRBJ1-4, with 10 bases identical to TRBD1. The V segment lost 3 bases and the J segment 5 bases; nucleotides outside the gene matches: 6. The CDR3 totals 16 residues. Germline V gene data show CDR1 as KGHSH and CDR2 as LQKENI. The CDR3 spells CASSPSTGGANEKLFF. In DNA form, the CDR3 reads TGTGCCAGCTCACCTTCGACAGGGGGCGCGAATGAAAAACTGTTTTTT.

The genes are TRBV27 and TRBJ2-5; D gene unclear. The CDR3 sequence is 15 residues long. Germline V lookup: CDR1 MNHEY, CDR2 SMNVEV (reference sequence). V was pared by 2 bases and J by 4 bases, with 14 bases between. The CDR3 nucleotides read TGTGCCAGCAGTTTAAGCCTTAGCCATTCAGAGACCCAGTACTTC. It is translated as CASSLSLSHSETQYF.

The chain combines TRBV28 with TRBJ2-5; 10 positions match TRBD1. Germline V lookup: CDR1 MDHEN, CDR2 SYDVKM. CDR3 length: 15 amino acids. V gave up 1 base and J gave up 4 bases; unmatched junction bases: 3. CDR3 DNA sequence: TGTGCCAGCAGTTTATTTGACAGGGGGCCAGAGACCCAGTACTTC. Translation: CASSLFDRGPETQYF.

CDR3 bases: TGTGCCGGAGTAGCGGGGGGAGCGAATGAGCAGTTCTTC. As protein: CAGVAGGANEQFF. The gene calls are TRBV30 and TRBJ2-1; 10 bases match TRBD2. Germline values: CDR1 GTSNPN, CDR2 SVGIG (reference sequence). With V trimmed by 8 bases and J by 7 bases, 8 bases remained unmatched. The length of the CDR3 is 13 residues.

The chain is built from TRBV10-1 and TRBJ2-3, with TRBD2 matching 9 bases. Trimming removed 5 bases from V and 4 bases from J; junction bases left unmatched: 10. From germline, CDR1 is WNHNN and CDR2 SYGVQD (reference sequence). The CDR3 length is 16 residues. CDR3 residues: CASSMVAGVGSDTQYF. As DNA, the CDR3 is TGCGCCAGCAGTATGGTAGCGGGAGTTGGTTCAGATACGCAGTATTTT.